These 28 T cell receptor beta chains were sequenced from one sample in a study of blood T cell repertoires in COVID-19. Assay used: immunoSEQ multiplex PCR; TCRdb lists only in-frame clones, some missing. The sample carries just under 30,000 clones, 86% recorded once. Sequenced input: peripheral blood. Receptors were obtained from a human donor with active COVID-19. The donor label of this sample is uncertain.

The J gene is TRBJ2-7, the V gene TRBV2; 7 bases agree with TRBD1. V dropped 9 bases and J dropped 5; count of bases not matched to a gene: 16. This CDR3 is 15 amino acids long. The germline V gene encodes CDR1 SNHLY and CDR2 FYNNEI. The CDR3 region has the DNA TGTGCCAGATCCCCAAAACAGGGGAATCACCACGAGCAGTACTTC. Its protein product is CARSPKQGNHHEQYF.

The CDR3 spells CASSPIWEGPDTQYF. The CDR3 DNA reads TGTGCCAGCAGTCCCATATGGGAGGGCCCGGATACGCAGTATTTT. This sequence joins TRBV6-2 or TRBV6-3 and TRBJ2-3; 7 bases are a match to TRBD2. CDR3 length equals 15 residues. Trimming took 5 bases from V and 6 from J; bases not matched to a gene: 11. The germline CDR1 and CDR2 sequences are MNHEY and SVGEGT.

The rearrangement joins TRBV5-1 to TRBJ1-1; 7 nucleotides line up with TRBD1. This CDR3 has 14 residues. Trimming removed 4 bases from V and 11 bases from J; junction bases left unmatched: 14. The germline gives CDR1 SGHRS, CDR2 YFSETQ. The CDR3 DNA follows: TGCGCCAGCAGCGCGGGACAGCCGTCTGAAGTGGCTTTCTTT. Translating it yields CASSAGQPSEVAFF.

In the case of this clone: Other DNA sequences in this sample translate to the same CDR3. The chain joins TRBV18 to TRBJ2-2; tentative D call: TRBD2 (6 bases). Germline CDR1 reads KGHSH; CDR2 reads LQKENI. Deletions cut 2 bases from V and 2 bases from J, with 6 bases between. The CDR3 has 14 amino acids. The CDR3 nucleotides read TGTGCCAGCTCACCAGGGACTAACACCGGGGAGCTGTTTTTT. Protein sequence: CASSPGTNTGELFF.

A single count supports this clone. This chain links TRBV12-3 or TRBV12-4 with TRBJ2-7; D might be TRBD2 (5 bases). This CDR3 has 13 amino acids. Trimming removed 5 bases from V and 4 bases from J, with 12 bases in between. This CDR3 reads CASSPGKSYEQYF. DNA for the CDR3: TGTGCCAGCAGTCCGGGAAAATCTTACGAGCAGTACTTC.

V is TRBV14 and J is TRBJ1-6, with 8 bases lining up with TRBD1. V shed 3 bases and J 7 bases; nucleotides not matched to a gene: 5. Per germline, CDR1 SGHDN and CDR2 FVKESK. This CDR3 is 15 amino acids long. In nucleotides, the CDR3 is TGTGCCAGCAGCCAGACACAGGGGGGAAATTCACCCCTCCACTTT. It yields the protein CASSQTQGGNSPLHF.

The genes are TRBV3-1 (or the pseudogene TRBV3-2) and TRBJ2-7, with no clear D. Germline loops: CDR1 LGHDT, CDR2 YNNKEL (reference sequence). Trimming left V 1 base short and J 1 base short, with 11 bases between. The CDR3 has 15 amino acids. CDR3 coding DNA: TGTGCCAGCAGCCAAGGTAGCATGCTTTCCTACGAGCAGTACTTC. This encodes CASSQGSMLSYEQYF.

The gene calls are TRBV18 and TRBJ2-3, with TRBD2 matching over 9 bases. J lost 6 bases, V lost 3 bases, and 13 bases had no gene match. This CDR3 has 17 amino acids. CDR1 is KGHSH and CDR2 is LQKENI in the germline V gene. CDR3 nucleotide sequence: TGTGCCAGCTCACCCAGATACAGCCCCAGCGGGGGGGATACGCAGTATTTT. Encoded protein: CASSPRYSPSGGDTQYF.

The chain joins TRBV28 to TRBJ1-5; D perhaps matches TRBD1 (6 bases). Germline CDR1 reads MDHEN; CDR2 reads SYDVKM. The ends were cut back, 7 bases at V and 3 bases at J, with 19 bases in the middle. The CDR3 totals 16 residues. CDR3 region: CASIHRGKRNNQPQHF. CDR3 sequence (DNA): TGTGCCAGCATCCATAGGGGGAAACGGAACAATCAGCCCCAGCATTTT.

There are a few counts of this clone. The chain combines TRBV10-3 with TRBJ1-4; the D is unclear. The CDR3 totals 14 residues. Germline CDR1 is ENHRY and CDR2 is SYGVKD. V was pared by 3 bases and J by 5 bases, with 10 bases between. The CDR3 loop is CAISDPAGNEKLFF. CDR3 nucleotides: TGTGCCATCAGTGATCCCGCCGGGAATGAAAAACTGTTTTTT.

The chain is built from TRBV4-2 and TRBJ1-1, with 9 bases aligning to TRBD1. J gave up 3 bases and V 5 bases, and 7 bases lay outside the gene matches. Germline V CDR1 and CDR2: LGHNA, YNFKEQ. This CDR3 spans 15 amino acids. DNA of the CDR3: TGTGCCAGCAGCACCCGGACAGGGGAGGACACTGAAGCTTTCTTT. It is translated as CASSTRTGEDTEAFF.

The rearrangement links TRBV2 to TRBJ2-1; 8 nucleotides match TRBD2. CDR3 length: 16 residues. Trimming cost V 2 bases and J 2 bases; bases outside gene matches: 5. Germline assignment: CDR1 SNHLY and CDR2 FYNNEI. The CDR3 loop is CASSESQAGAYNEQFF. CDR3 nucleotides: TGTGCCAGCAGTGAATCACAAGCGGGGGCCTACAATGAGCAGTTCTTC.

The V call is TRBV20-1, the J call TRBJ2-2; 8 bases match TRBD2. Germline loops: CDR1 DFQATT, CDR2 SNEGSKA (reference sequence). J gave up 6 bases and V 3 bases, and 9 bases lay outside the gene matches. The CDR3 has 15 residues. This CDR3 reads CSASLLGGGSGELFF. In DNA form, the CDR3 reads TGCAGTGCTAGTCTCCTCGGGGGGGGCTCCGGGGAGCTGTTTTTT.

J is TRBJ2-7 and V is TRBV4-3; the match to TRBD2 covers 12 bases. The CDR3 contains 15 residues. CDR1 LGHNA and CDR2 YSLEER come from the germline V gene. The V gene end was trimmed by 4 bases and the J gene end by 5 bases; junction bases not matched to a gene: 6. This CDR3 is CASSRSLAGGDEQYF. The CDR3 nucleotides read TGCGCCAGCAGCCGCTCACTAGCGGGAGGCGACGAGCAGTACTTC.

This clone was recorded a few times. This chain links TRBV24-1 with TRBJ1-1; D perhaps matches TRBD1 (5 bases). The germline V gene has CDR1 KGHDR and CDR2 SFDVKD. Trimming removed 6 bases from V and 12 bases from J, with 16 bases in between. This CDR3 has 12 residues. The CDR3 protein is CATSNGGTKTFF. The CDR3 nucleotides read TGTGCCACCAGTAACGGGGGGACGAAGACTTTCTTT.

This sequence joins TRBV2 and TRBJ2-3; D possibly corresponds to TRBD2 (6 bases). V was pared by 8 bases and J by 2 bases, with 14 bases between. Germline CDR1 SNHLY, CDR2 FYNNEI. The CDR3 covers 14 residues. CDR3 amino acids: CASSGGTTTDTQYF. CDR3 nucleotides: TGTGCCAGCTCAGGCGGGACCACCACAGATACGCAGTATTTT.

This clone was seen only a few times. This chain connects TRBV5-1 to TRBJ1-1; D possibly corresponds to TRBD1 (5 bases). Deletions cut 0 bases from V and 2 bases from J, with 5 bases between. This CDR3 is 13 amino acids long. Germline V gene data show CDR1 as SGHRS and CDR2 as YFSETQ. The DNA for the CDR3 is TGCGCCAGCAGCTTGGGGACAAACACTGAAGCTTTCTTT. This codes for CASSLGTNTEAFF.

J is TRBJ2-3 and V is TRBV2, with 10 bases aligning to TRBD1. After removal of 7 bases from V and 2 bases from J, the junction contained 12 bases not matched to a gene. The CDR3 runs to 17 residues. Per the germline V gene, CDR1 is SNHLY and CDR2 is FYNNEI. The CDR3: CASIRQGARVNTDTQYF. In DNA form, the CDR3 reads TGTGCCAGCATTCGACAGGGGGCGAGAGTTAACACAGATACGCAGTATTTT. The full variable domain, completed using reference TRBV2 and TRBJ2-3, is EPEVTQTPSHQVTQMGQEVILRCVPISNHLYFYWYRQILGQKVEFLVSFYNNEISEKSEIFDDQFSVERPDGSNFTLKIRSTKLEDSAMYFCASIRQGARVNTDTQYFGPGTRLTVL.

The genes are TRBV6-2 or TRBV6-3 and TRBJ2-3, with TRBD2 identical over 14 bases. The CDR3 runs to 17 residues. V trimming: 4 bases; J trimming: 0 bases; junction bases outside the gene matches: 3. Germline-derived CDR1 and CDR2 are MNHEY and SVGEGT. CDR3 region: CASSWTSGGSSTDTQYF. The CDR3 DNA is TGTGCCAGCAGTTGGACTAGCGGGGGGAGTAGCACAGATACGCAGTATTTT.

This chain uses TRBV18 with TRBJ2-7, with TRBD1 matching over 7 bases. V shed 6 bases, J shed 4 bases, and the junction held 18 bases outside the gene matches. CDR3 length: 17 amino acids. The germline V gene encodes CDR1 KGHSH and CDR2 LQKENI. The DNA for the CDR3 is TGTGCCAGCTCCCGTTACCTCGGACAGGTGGAAACTTACGAGCAGTACTTC. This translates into CASSRYLGQVETYEQYF.

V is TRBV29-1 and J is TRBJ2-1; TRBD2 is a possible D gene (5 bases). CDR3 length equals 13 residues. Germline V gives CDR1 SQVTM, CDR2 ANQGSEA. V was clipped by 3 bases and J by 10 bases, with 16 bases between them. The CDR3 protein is CSVDPNLAYEQFF. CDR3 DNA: TGCAGCGTTGATCCCAACCTAGCATACGAGCAGTTCTTC.

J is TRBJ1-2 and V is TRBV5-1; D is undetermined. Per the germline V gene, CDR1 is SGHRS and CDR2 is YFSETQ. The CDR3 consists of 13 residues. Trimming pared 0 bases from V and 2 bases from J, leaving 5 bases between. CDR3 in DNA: TGCGCCAGCAGCTTGGTAGCCAACTATGGCTACACCTTC. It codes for CASSLVANYGYTF. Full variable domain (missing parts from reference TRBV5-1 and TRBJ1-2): KAGVTQTPRYLIKTRGQQVTLSCSPISGHRSVSWYQQTPGQGLQFLFEYFSETQRNKGNFPGRFSGRQFSNSRSEMNVSTLELGDSALYLCASSLVANYGYTFGSGTRLTVV.

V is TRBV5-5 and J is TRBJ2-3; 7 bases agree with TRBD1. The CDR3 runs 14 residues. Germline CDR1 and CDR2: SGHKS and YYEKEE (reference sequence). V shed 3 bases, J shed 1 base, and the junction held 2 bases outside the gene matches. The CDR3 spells CASSSGTGTDTQYF. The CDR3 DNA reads TGTGCCAGCAGCTCCGGGACAGGCACAGATACGCAGTATTTT.

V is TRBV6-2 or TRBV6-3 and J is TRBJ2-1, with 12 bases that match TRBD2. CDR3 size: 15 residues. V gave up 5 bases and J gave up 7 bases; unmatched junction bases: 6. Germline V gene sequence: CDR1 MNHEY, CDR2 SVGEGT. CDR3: CASSGLAGRGNEQFF. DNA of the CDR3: TGTGCCAGCAGTGGACTAGCGGGAAGGGGAAATGAGCAGTTCTTC.

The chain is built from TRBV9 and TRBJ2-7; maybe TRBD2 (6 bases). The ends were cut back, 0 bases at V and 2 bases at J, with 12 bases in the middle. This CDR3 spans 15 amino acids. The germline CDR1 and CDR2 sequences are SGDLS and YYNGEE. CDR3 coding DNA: TGTGCCAGCAGCGTAGAGGCCAGGACTACCTACGAGCAGTACTTC. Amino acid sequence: CASSVEARTTYEQYF.

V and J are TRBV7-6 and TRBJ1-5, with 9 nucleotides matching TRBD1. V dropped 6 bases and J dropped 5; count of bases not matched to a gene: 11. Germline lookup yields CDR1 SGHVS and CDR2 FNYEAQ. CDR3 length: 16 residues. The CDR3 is CASSEQGAFGHQPQHF. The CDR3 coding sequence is TGTGCCAGCAGTGAACAGGGGGCCTTCGGTCATCAGCCCCAGCATTTT.

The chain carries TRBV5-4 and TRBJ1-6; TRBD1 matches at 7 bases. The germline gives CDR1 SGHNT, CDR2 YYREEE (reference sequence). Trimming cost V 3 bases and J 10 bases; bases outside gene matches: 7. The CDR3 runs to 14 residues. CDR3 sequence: CASSSRGLGSPLHF. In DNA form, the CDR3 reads TGTGCCAGCAGCTCAAGGGGGCTTGGGTCACCCCTCCACTTT.

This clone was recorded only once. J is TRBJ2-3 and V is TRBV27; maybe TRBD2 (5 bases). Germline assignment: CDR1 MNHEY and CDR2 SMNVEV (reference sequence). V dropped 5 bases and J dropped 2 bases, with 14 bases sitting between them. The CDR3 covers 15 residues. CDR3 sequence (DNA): TGTGCCAGCAGTCCGTGGGAGCGGTACACAGATACGCAGTATTTT. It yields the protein CASSPWERYTDTQYF.